These 27 T cell receptor beta chains were all obtained from the same sample, sequenced in a study of T cell responses to AZD1222 COVID-19 vaccine. Profiling relied on immunoSEQ multiplex PCR, and the TCRdb table lists in-frame clones only, not all of them. Among approximately 140,000 clones listed, about nine tenths were seen once. The sample in question was peripheral blood, obtained on day 0 of AZD1222 vaccination. The receptors come from an adult in good health.

The CDR3 DNA reads TGTGCCACCTCAGCGGCGGGGGGGACCAGCTCCTACAATGAGCAGTTCTTC. Its translation: CATSAAGGTSSYNEQFF. This sequence joins TRBV24-1 and TRBJ2-1; 9 nucleotides agree with TRBD2. CDR1 is KGHDR, CDR2 SFDVKD, per germline. The ends lost 9 bases at V and 0 bases at J; junction bases unmatched: 11. The CDR3 is 17 amino acids.

The rearrangement joins TRBV9 to TRBJ1-1; D gene ambiguous. Germline CDR1 reads SGDLS; CDR2 reads YYNGEE. The length of the CDR3 is 14 residues. V was pared by 0 bases and J by 6 bases, with 12 bases between. CDR3 in DNA: TGTGCCAGCAGCGTAGACCTAGGAGGACCTGAAGCTTTCTTT. Translating gives CASSVDLGGPEAFF.

The chain carries TRBV7-8 and TRBJ1-1; 9 positions agree with TRBD1. J lost 6 bases, V lost 6 bases, and 8 bases had no gene match. CDR3 length: 14 amino acids. Germline V gene sequence: CDR1 SGHVS, CDR2 FQNEAQ. For the CDR3, the DNA is TGTGCCAGCAGGGAACAGGGGGCGGGCGCTGAAGCTTTCTTT. It codes for CASREQGAGAEAFF.

V is TRBV5-1 and J is TRBJ1-1; D is ambiguous. The V end was cut by 0 bases, the J end by 5 bases, with 14 bases between. CDR3 length: 15 amino acids. Germline CDR1 and CDR2: SGHRS and YFSETQ. The CDR3 DNA sequence: TGCGCCAGCAGCTTGGACGGCAGGCCGCGGACTGAAGCTTTCTTT. Translation gives CASSLDGRPRTEAFF.

V gene TRBV6-5 combines with J gene TRBJ1-2; 7 bases are shared with TRBD1. The CDR3 runs 12 residues. Germline assignment: CDR1 MNHEY and CDR2 SVGAGI. The trim removed 9 bases at V and 6 bases at J, leaving 7 bases unmatched. CDR3 nucleotide sequence: TGTGCCAGTCTGACAGGGAATAATGGCTACACCTTC. It encodes CASLTGNNGYTF.

This rearrangement joins TRBV18 to TRBJ1-1, with unresolved D. The CDR3 has 13 residues. V lost 3 bases and J lost 1, with 6 bases in between. CDR1 is KGHSH and CDR2 is LQKENI in the germline V gene. The CDR3 reads CASSPAPNTEAFF. CDR3 bases: TGTGCCAGCTCACCGGCCCCGAACACTGAAGCTTTCTTT.

The rearrangement uses TRBV30 and TRBJ1-2, with D perhaps matching TRBD1 (5 bases). V lost 6 bases and J 0 bases, leaving 11 bases between the germline ends. The CDR3 sequence is 13 residues long. The germline V gene has CDR1 GTSNPN and CDR2 SVGIG (reference sequence). In DNA, the CDR3 is TGTGCCTGCACAGGAGCAACTAACTATGGCTACACCTTC. Translation: CACTGATNYGYTF.

The chain combines TRBV5-8 with TRBJ2-5, with a possible D match to TRBD2 (6 bases). V lost 7 bases and J 0 bases, leaving 10 bases between the germline ends. The CDR3 runs 13 residues. The germline V gene has CDR1 SGHTS and CDR2 YDEGEE. CDR3 DNA: TGTGCCAGCTTTGCGGGAAACCAAGAGACCCAGTACTTC. This translates into CASFAGNQETQYF.

The gene calls are TRBV30 and TRBJ1-5; D remains ambiguous. Germline V gene lookup returns CDR1 GTSNPN and CDR2 SVGIG (reference sequence). The ends were cut back, 4 bases at V and 0 bases at J, with 13 bases in the middle. The CDR3 covers 15 residues. CDR3 DNA sequence: TGTGCCTGGACCGCCCAAGGTTATAGCAATCAGCCCCAGCATTTT. Translated, it gives CAWTAQGYSNQPQHF.

As to this clone: The sample has other DNA sequences that encode this CDR3 too. CDR3 residues: CASSLRPATNEKLFF. CDR3 DNA: TGTGCCAGCAGCTTACGACCCGCAACTAATGAAAAACTGTTTTTT. The gene calls are TRBV11-2 and TRBJ1-4; D is undetermined. V lost 2 bases and J 0 bases, leaving 7 bases between the germline ends. CDR1 is SGHAT, CDR2 FQNNGV, per germline. The CDR3 runs to 15 residues.

The chain carries TRBV6-5 and TRBJ2-5; 10 bases line up with TRBD2. Germline-derived CDR1 and CDR2 are MNHEY and SVGAGI. This CDR3 region has 14 residues. J gave up 3 bases and V 2 bases, and 0 bases lay outside the gene matches. CDR3: CASSYGLAEETQYF. As DNA, the CDR3 is TGTGCCAGCAGTTACGGACTAGCGGAAGAGACCCAGTACTTC.

This clone was detected once. This chain links TRBV9 with TRBJ1-3; 8 positions agree with TRBD1. Trimming cost V 3 bases and J 0 bases; bases outside gene matches: 11. The germline V gene has CDR1 SGDLS and CDR2 YYNGEE. This CDR3 contains 18 residues. The CDR3 DNA reads as TGTGCCAGCAGCGCCTCACCCAGGGGGCCCATCTCTGGAAACACCATATATTTT. It is translated as CASSASPRGPISGNTIYF.

This clone was found once. The genes are TRBV27 and TRBJ1-1; possibly TRBD1 for D (6 bases). V lost 6 bases to trimming and J lost 3 bases, with 11 bases between them. Germline V gene lookup returns CDR1 MNHEY and CDR2 SMNVEV (reference sequence). The CDR3 has 13 residues. The CDR3 DNA follows: TGTGCCAGCAGCACGACAGGTTACACTGAAGCTTTCTTT. Its protein product is CASSTTGYTEAFF.

The table lists this clone with a few counts. V and J are TRBV13 and TRBJ2-7; weak D call: TRBD1 (5 bases). This CDR3 contains 12 residues. V shed 4 bases and J shed 3 bases, with 7 bases lying between them. Germline V gives CDR1 PRHDT, CDR2 FYEKMQ (reference sequence). CDR3 DNA sequence: TGTGCCAGCAGCTACGACAGCTACGAGCAGTACTTC. This encodes CASSYDSYEQYF.

This clone was counted a single time. The chain uses TRBV24-1 and TRBJ2-7; D may be TRBD1 (5 bases). Per the germline V gene, CDR1 is KGHDR and CDR2 is SFDVKD. Trimming shortened V by 4 bases and J by 2 bases, and 14 bases separated the two germline ends. The CDR3 runs to 15 residues. DNA of the CDR3: TGTGCCACCAGTGAAGCAGGGAACACCCCCTACGAGCAGTACTTC. Its protein is CATSEAGNTPYEQYF.

V gene TRBV28 combines with J gene TRBJ1-4, with D perhaps matching TRBD1 (5 bases). In germline, CDR1 is MDHEN, CDR2 SYDVKM. This CDR3 region has 14 residues. V was pared by 6 bases and J by 3 bases, with 11 bases between. The CDR3 nucleotides are TGTGCCAGCAGCACACCCAGGGCTAATGAAAAACTGTTTTTT. Residues: CASSTPRANEKLFF.

This chain joins TRBV7-2 and TRBJ2-1; 14 positions agree with TRBD2. The V gene end was trimmed by 4 bases and the J gene end by 3 bases; junction bases not matched to a gene: 5. The germline gives CDR1 SGHTA, CDR2 FQGNSA. This CDR3 has 17 residues. The CDR3 spells CASSSGTSGGLYNEQFF. The CDR3 region has the DNA TGTGCCAGCAGCTCCGGGACTAGCGGGGGACTCTACAATGAGCAGTTCTTC.

This chain links TRBV30 with TRBJ1-4; D is possibly TRBD1 (6 bases). CDR3 size: 14 residues. Trimming cost V 2 bases and J 4 bases, with 11 bases left between them. Germline CDR1 GTSNPN, CDR2 SVGIG (reference sequence). The CDR3 sequence is CAWSWGALNEKLFF. Written as DNA, the CDR3 is TGTGCCTGGAGTTGGGGGGCCCTTAATGAAAAACTGTTTTTT.

This rearrangement joins TRBV21-1 to TRBJ2-1; the D call TRBD2 from the table was never checked on the DNA. TRBV21-1 is labeled a pseudogene. The CDR3 is 14 residues long. The CDR3 spells CASIAGGFYNEQFF. CDR3 coding DNA: TGTGCCAGCATAGCGGGCGGGTTCTACAATGAGCAGTTCTTC.

This chain uses TRBV27 with TRBJ2-7; perhaps TRBD2 as D (6 bases). The CDR3 is made up of 13 amino acids. V lost 5 bases and J lost 3, with 11 bases in between. Germline CDR1 reads MNHEY; CDR2 reads SMNVEV (reference sequence). The CDR3: CASSAQGLYEQYF. In DNA, the CDR3 is TGTGCCAGCAGTGCTCAGGGACTCTACGAGCAGTACTTC.

This clone was seen just once. J is TRBJ2-5 and V is TRBV5-4; the match to TRBD2 covers 11 bases. The CDR3 has 14 amino acids. CDR1 is SGHNT and CDR2 is YYREEE in the germline V gene (reference sequence). The ends lost 1 base at V and 5 bases at J; junction bases unmatched: 1. The CDR3 sequence: CASSLSSGGETQYF. CDR3 sequence (DNA): TGTGCCAGCAGCTTGTCTAGCGGGGGGGAGACCCAGTACTTC.

This clone was recorded a few times. The DNA of the CDR3 is TGTGCCAGCAGCGTAACTACGAACACCGGGGAGCTGTTTTTT. It codes for CASSVTTNTGELFF. This chain joins TRBV9 and TRBJ2-2; no reliable D call. Germline V lookup: CDR1 SGDLS, CDR2 YYNGEE. This CDR3 region has 14 residues. The ends were cut back, 1 base at V and 0 bases at J, with 4 bases in the middle.

The V call is TRBV4-1, the J call TRBJ1-5; 8 bases match TRBD1. Looked up from germline, CDR1 is MGHRA and CDR2 is YSYEKL. The CDR3 has 14 residues. The junction had 5 bases not matched to a gene; V was cut back by 6 bases and J by 4 bases. The CDR3 DNA reads TGCGCCAGCAGTCAAACAGGGGGGAATCAGCCCCAGCATTTT. It encodes CASSQTGGNQPQHF.

This clone was counted a few times. This chain joins TRBV7-9 and TRBJ1-1; D unresolved. V dropped 5 bases and J dropped 5 bases, with 12 bases sitting between them. The CDR3 is 13 residues long. The V gene's germline CDR1 is SEHNR and CDR2 FQNEAQ (reference sequence). The CDR3 bases are TGTGCCAGCAGCCTCCCGCTGGGGACTGAAGCTTTCTTT. Encoded protein: CASSLPLGTEAFF.

The chain carries TRBV21-1 and TRBJ2-1; the table's D call, TRBD2, has no DNA check behind it. TRBV21-1 is a pseudogene locus. The CDR3 totals 13 residues. The CDR3 here is CASSGLAGHEQFF. DNA for the CDR3: TGTGCCAGTTCTGGACTAGCTGGGCATGAGCAGTTCTTC.

V usage is TRBV7-6 and J usage is TRBJ2-2, with 13 bases matching TRBD2. The length of the CDR3 is 16 residues. The V segment lost 2 bases and the J segment 5 bases; nucleotides outside the gene matches: 2. Germline V gene data show CDR1 as SGHVS and CDR2 as FNYEAQ. The CDR3 DNA reads as TGTGCCAGCAGCTTAAGACTAGCGGGGGGAACCGGGGAGCTGTTTTTT. Translating it yields CASSLRLAGGTGELFF.

The chain carries TRBV9 and TRBJ2-2; the match to TRBD2 covers 11 bases. This CDR3 region has 16 residues. The germline V gene has CDR1 SGDLS and CDR2 YYNGEE. V shed 0 bases, J shed 7 bases, and the junction held 5 bases outside the gene matches. The CDR3 DNA follows: TGTGCCAGCAGCGTAGCTAGCGGGGGGAACGGCGGGGAGCTGTTTTTT. Protein product: CASSVASGGNGGELFF.